The TCR beta chain described here comes from a study of molecular identifiers for immune sequencing clone quantification. Study-wide context: Replicate runs used RNA from roughly 21,000 or 96,000 naive CD8 cells, which was split five ways into aliquots, and four of those aliquots were then sequenced.

A note on this clonotype: Antigen: not known. Germline is not matched at one junction end, which may reflect a read error.

Previously described methods and listed TCR primers were used for bulk TCR libraries. TCRdb independently ran MiXCR on the PCR reads; one entry per CDR3 protein. The table lists 40,000 to 50,000 distinct CDR3 sequences, roughly 21% of them singletons. As CD8+CD4-CCR7+CD45RA+ cells, naive CD8 T cells were sorted. Study results and limitations: Effector cells had over 99% of their molecules in clones above 20 RNA copies, while naive cells had under 1%.

Sequencing input: naive CD8+ T cells from blood, with Jurkat cell RNA spiked in. The subset: FACS-sorted CD8+CD4-CCR7+CD45RA+ naive T cells. The origin of this receptor is a human donor in good health. Some libraries in this study had Jurkat cell RNA spiked in.

CDR3 DNA: TGTGCCAGCAGTTACTCGGGCAGGGGTGGCGAGCGGTACTTC. It is translated as CASSYSGRGGERYF. The rearrangement joins TRBV6-2 or TRBV6-3 to TRBJ2-7; D is perhaps TRBD1 (6 bases). The CDR3 length is 14 residues. CDR1 and CDR2 from the germline V gene are MNHEY and SVGEGT.